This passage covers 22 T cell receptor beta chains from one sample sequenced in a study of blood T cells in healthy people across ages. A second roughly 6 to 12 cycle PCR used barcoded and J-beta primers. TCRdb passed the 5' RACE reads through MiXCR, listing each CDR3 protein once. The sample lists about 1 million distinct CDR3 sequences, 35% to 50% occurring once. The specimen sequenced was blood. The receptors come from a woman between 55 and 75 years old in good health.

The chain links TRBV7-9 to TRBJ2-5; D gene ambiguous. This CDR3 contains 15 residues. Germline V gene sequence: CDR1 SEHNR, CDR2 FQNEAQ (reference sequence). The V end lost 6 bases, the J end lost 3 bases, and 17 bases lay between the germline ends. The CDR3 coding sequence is TGTGCCAGCAGTTTCGGCCCAGACCCAAAAGAGACCCAGTACTTC. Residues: CASSFGPDPKETQYF.

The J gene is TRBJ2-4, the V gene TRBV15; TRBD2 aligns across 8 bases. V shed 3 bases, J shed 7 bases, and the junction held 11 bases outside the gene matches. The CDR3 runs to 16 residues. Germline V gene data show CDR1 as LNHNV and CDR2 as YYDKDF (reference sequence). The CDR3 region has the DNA TGTGCCACCAGCAGGGAACGTAGCGGGAAGTGGAACATTCAGTACTTC. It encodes CATSRERSGKWNIQYF.

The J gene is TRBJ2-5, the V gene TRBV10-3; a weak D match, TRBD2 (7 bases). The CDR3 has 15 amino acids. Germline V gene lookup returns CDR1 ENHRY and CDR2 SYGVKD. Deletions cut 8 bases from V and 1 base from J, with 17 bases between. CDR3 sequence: CAIAPRGGGQETQYF. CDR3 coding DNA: TGTGCCATCGCCCCTAGGGGGGGTGGCCAAGAGACCCAGTACTTC.

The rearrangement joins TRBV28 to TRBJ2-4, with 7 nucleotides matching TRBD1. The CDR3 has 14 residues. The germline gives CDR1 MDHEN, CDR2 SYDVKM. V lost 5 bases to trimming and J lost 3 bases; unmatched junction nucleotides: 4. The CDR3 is CASSRQGSKNIQYF. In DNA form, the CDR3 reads TGTGCCAGCAGTCGACAGGGAAGCAAAAACATTCAGTACTTC. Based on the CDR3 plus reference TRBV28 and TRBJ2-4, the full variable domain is DVKVTQSSRYLVKRTGEKVFLECVQDMDHENMFWYRQDPGLGLRLIYFSYDVKMKEKGDIPEGYSVSREKKERFSLILESASTNQTSMYLCASSRQGSKNIQYFGAGTRLSVL.

CDR3 DNA: TGTGCCAGCAGCTCAGTACAGGGGGCGCAGGAGACCCAGTACTTC. This gives the protein CASSSVQGAQETQYF. V and J are TRBV11-1 and TRBJ2-5, with 9 bases lining up with TRBD1. Trimming cost V 4 bases and J 5 bases; bases outside gene matches: 8. Germline V gene sequence: CDR1 SGHAT, CDR2 FQDESV (reference sequence). The CDR3 is 15 amino acids.

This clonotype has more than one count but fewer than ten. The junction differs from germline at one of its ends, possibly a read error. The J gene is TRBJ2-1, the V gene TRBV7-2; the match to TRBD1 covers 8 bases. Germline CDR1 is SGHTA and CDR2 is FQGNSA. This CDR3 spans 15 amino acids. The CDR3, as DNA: TGTGCCAGCACCTTAGACAGGGGATCCTACAATGAGCAGTTCTTC. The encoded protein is CASTLDRGSYNEQFF. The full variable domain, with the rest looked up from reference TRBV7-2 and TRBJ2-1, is GAGVSQSPSNKVTEKGKDVELRCDPISGHTALYWYRQSLGQGLEFLIYFQGNSAPDKSGLPSDRFSAERTGGSVSTLTIQRTQQEDSAVYLCASTLDRGSYNEQFFGPGTRLTVL.

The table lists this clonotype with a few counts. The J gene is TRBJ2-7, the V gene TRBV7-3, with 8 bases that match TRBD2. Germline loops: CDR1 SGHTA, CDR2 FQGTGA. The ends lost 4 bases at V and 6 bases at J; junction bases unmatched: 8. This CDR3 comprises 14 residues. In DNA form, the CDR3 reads TGTGCCAGCAGCTCGATCGGGACTAGTAGCGAGCAGTACTTC. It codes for CASSSIGTSSEQYF.

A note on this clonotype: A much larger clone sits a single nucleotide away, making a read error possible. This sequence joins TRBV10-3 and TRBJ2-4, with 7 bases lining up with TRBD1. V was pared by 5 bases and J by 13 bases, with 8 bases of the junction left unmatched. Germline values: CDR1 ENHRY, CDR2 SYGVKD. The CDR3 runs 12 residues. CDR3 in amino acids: CAISPTGEGQYF. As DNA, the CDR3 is TGTGCCATCAGTCCTACAGGGGAAGGGCAGTACTTC.

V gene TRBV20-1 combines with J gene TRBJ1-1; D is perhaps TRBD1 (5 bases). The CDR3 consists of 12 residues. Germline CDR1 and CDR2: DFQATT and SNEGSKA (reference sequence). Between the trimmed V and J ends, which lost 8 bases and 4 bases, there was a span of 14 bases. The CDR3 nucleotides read TGCAGTCCTAAGGCGGGACCCACTGAAGCTTTCTTT. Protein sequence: CSPKAGPTEAFF.

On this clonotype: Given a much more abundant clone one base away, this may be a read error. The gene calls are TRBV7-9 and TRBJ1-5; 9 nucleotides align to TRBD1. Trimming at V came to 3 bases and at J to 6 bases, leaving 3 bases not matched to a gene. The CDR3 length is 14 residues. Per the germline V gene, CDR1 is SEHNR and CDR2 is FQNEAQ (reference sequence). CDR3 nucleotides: TGTGCCAGCAGCTTCGGGACAGGGTTTCAGCCCCAGCATTTT. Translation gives CASSFGTGFQPQHF.

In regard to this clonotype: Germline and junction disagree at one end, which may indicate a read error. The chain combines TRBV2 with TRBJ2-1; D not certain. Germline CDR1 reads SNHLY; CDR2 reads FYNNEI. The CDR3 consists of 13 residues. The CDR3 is CASSGPYLDEKFF. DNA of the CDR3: TGTGCCAGCAGTGGACCCTACCTTGATGAGAAGTTCTTC.

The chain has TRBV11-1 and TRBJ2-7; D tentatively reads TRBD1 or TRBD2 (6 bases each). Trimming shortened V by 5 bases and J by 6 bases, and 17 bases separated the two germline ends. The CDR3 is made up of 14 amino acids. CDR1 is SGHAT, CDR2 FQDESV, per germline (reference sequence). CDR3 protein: CASSLLTGRSEQYF. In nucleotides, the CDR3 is TGTGCCAGCAGCCTACTAACAGGGAGGTCCGAGCAGTACTTC.

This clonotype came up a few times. The CDR3, as DNA: TGCAGTGCTACTGGGAACACGGAGGCCGATGAGCAGTTCTTC. Translating it yields CSATGNTEADEQFF. The chain has TRBV20-1 and TRBJ2-1; D is possibly TRBD2 (5 bases). There are 14 residues in the CDR3. V lost 4 bases and J lost 8, with 18 bases in between. Germline V gene data show CDR1 as DFQATT and CDR2 as SNEGSKA (reference sequence).

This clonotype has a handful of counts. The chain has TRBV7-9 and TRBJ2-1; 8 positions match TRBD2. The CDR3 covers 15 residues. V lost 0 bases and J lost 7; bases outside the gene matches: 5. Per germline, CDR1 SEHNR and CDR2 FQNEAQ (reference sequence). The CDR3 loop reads CASSLATGTRNEQFF. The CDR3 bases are TGTGCCAGCAGCTTAGCCACCGGGACTAGGAATGAGCAGTTCTTC.

The CDR3 bases are TGTGCCAGCAGCCTCGGACCCGAGCGGGGACTGGCAGATACGCAGTATTTT. It translates to CASSLGPERGLADTQYF. V is TRBV4-2 and J is TRBJ2-3; 7 nucleotides match TRBD2. V was clipped by 4 bases and J by 4 bases; unmatched bases: 14. This CDR3 region has 17 residues. Germline lookup yields CDR1 LGHNA and CDR2 YNFKEQ.

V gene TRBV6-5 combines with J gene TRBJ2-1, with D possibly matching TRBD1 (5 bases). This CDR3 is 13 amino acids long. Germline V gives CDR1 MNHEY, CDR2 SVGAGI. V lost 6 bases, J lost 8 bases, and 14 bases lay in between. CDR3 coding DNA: TGTGCCAGCAGCTTGACAGAGCTGGATGAGCAGTTCTTC. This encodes CASSLTELDEQFF.

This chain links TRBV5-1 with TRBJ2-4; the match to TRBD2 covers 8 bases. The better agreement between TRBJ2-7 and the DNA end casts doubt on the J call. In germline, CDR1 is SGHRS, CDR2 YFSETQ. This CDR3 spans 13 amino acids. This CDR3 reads CASTSGGINEQYF. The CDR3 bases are TGCGCCAGCACCTCGGGAGGGATCAACGAGCAGTACTTC.

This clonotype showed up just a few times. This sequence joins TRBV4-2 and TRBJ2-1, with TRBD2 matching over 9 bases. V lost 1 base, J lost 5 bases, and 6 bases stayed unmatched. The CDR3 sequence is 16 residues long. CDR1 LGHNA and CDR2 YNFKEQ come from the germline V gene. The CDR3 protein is CASSQGLLAGNNEQFF. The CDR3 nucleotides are TGTGCCAGCAGCCAAGGGCTCCTAGCGGGGAACAATGAGCAGTTCTTC.

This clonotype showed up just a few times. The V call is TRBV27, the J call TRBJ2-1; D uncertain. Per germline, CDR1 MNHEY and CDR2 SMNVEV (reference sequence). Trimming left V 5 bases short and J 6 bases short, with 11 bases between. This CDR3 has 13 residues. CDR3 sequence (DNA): TGTGCCAGCAGTCCAAGGGAAGGCAATGAGCAGTTCTTC. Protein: CASSPREGNEQFF.

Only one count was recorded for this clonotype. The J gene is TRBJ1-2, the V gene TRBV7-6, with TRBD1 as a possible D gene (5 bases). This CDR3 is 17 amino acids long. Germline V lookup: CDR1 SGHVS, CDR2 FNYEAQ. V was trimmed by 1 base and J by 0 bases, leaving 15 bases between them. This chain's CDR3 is CASSLGSGNAANYGYTF. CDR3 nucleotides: TGTGCCAGCAGCTTAGGGTCAGGGAATGCAGCTAACTATGGCTACACCTTC.

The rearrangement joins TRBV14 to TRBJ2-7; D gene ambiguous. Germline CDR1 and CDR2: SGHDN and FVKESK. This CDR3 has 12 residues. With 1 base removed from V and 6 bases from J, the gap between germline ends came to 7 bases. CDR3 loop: CASSQVVGEQYF. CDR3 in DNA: TGTGCCAGCAGCCAAGTCGTGGGCGAGCAGTACTTC.

The CDR3 here is CSAAGAGNEKLFF. The CDR3 coding sequence is TGCAGTGCCGCAGGGGCTGGGAATGAAAAACTGTTTTTT. The chain uses TRBV20-1 and TRBJ1-4; weak D call: TRBD1 (6 bases). The CDR3 has 13 residues. From germline, CDR1 is DFQATT and CDR2 SNEGSKA (reference sequence). The ends were cut back, 6 bases at V and 5 bases at J, with 13 bases in the middle.